A selection of T cell receptor beta chains follows, all from one sample in a study of molecular identifiers for immune sequencing clone quantification. TCRdb analysed the PCR reads with MiXCR anew, one entry per CDR3 protein. The table shows about 320,000 distinct CDR3 sequences, with roughly a quarter occurring only once. The sample was naive CD8+ T cells from blood, with Jurkat cell RNA spiked in. These receptor sequences come from a human donor in good health. Some libraries in this study had Jurkat cell RNA spiked in. Both conserved end residues are trimmed from each CDR3. Fields, in order: V gene, CDR3 protein.

TRBV20-1 SARDRWGWAGELF
TRBV20-1 SARDRGEMYYGYT
TRBV12-3/TRBV12-4 ASSTGNQPQH
TRBV20-1 SARETGTGQAVDTQY
TRBV6-2/TRBV6-3 ASRISSYEQY
TRBV20-1 SARGTGAGDTQY
TRBV13 ASSLGLETDTQY
TRBV5-1 ASSSDSSRFTDTQY
TRBV4-2 ASSQDPNEQF
TRBV14 ASSQDPPAHTDTQY
TRBV9 ASSRTTRDTYEQH
TRBV6-2/TRBV6-3 ASSYPDTLNHNEQF
TRBV7-6 ASSSGLAGSVHPQY
TRBV4-3 PTSPEDRNEKLF
TRBV27 ASSFGAGQPQH
TRBV10-3 AISEPNGGGYT
TRBV6-2/TRBV6-3 ATNGLAADMQY
TRBV7-9 ASSRSHENQPQH
TRBV7-9 ASSPGTDTQY
TRBV7-2 ASTPSVRDNGPYEQY
TRBV12-3/TRBV12-4 ASSPGLAGIYEQY
TRBV5-4 ASNWQFSLTQY
TRBV23-1 ASSMSAGRPSEPQH
TRBV28 ASSPGQGQAISYEQY
TRBV7-9 ASSPPGHPPGANVLT
TRBV30 AWSRTDSTDTQY
TRBV4-3 ASSHPLPPSAGGRTLEQY
TRBV7-9 ASSRANTDTQY
TRBV5-1 ASSFTGPGEQY
TRBV4-3 ASSQDWLAGTNTQY
TRBV19 ASSLGTLVQPQH
TRBV6-6 ASSYYSPNTGKLF
TRBV20-1 SARDRGLDEQY
TRBV2 ASSEGGYSNQPQH
TRBV13 ASSLQSLGAEAF
TRBV13 ASSHYSGTALYEQY
TRBV7-9 ASSLVSGSEQY
TRBV7-9 ASSPQAGTPGVNEQF
TRBV27 ASKDRGELTGQPQH
TRBV19 ASSILRRSEAF
TRBV29-1 SVEDRQGLGDEQF
TRBV10-3 AIRGTVNTEAF
TRBV20-1 SARDRRGQETQY
TRBV6-6 ASMEYSGVQETQY
TRBV4-1 ASSPGRALGTQY